The subject of this entry is one T cell receptor (beta chain). Its antigen is as yet unknown. Profiled with immunoSEQ multiplex PCR; TCRdb holds only in-frame clones, not every one. The data hold about 130,000 clones, with roughly 91% observed a single time. The data were taken from a study of T cell responses to AZD1222 COVID-19 vaccine. Findings and limits, study-wide: Only 5 or 6 people who got AZD1222 tested seropositive at baseline. There were mostly white British donors and more females than males, and clonal diversity was possibly underestimated.

The CDR3 runs to 17 residues. The V end was cut by 0 bases, the J end by 0 bases, with 13 bases between. Germline loops: CDR1 SGHRS, CDR2 YFSETQ. The source is an adult in good health. V is TRBV5-1 and J is TRBJ1-3, with D unresolved. Material: peripheral blood, obtained on day 0 of AZD1222 vaccination. The CDR3 DNA reads TGCGCCAGCAGCTTGGAAGGTGCCAGCCGCTCTGGAAACACCATATATTTT. Protein sequence: CASSLEGASRSGNTIYF.